This T cell receptor beta chain was captured in a study of blood T cell repertoires in COVID-19. Here immunoSEQ multiplex PCR was the method, and the copy in TCRdb shows in-frame clones only, minus some. In the table there are a few hundred thousand clones, approximately 83% of which are singletons. Trimming left V 1 base short and J 5 bases short, with 9 bases between. The CDR3 is 14 residues long. Germline lookup yields CDR1 MGHRA and CDR2 YSYEKL. Sequenced sample: PBMCs or T cells enriched from blood (not recorded which). The source of this sequence is a woman between 25 and 40 years old who had recovered from COVID-19. This chain connects TRBV4-1 to TRBJ1-3; D remains unclear. As DNA, the CDR3 is TGCGCCAGCAGCCAAGTTGCAGCGAGAAACACCATATATTTT. This translates into CASSQVAARNTIYF.